This record covers a single T cell receptor (beta chain). Its antigen remains unidentified. With about 300,000 cells each, the CD8+ T cell subsets were individually sorted in triplicate. CDR1 SEHNR and CDR2 FQNEAQ come from the germline V gene (reference sequence). The CDR3 consists of 16 residues. The sample is drawn from a study of CXCR3-negative and CXCR3-positive naive CD8 T cells. Study-level background: Approximately 130 million TRB reads were obtained overall (about 1.5 +/- 0.3 million per library).

Each TRB cDNA library was prepared by 5' RACE (with UMI labels). TCRdb reprocessed the 5' RACE reads and stores each CDR3 protein as one record, lacking DNA. This sample's clone table lists 130,000 to 150,000 distinct CDR3 sequences. General study results and limits: Against CXCR3-negative naive cells, CXCR3-positive naive cells showed more hydrophobic TRB CDR3s. Memory CD8+ cells showed much lower diversity, while both naive subsets displayed comparably high diversity. Researchers report CXCR3 expression partially decreased after cryopreservation, with fresh PBMCs used in most assays.

This TCR was recovered from a human donor in good health. Some clones in this sample may be carry-over from other donors' samples. The rearrangement links TRBV7-9 to TRBJ2-2; the D call from TCRdb, TRBD2, cannot be confirmed without DNA. Sequences were obtained from naive CXCR3+ CD8+ T cells from blood. Subset indicated: CD45RO-CCR7+CD27+CD95- naive CD8+ T cells expressing CXCR3 (TNR3+). CDR3 sequence: CASSPLGTSNTGELFF.